A single sample is the source of the 16 T cell receptor beta chains below, sequenced in a study of graft-versus-host responses after intestinal transplantation. Responders labeled with CFSE (approximately 200,000) were plated with approximately 200,000 irradiated, violet-dye-labeled stimulators. Produced via immunoSEQ multiplex PCR; TCRdb's table is partial and in-frame only. The sample has some 13,000 clones; 35% are singletons. The sequenced sample was alloreactive CD8+ T cells from a mixed lymphocyte reaction culture, obtained before intestinal transplant. Indicated subset: CFSE-low proliferating T cells sorted from roughly 6-day pre-transplant mixed lymphocyte reaction (GvH or HvG direction). These receptors came from a human patient who received an intestinal transplant.

This chain connects TRBV6-6 to TRBJ2-7; D unresolved. The CDR3 spans 14 residues. The germline V gene has CDR1 MNHNY and CDR2 SVGAGI (reference sequence). V lost 5 bases, J lost 2 bases, and 13 bases lay in between. The CDR3: CASSATITPYEQYF. The DNA for the CDR3 is TGTGCCAGCAGTGCGACGATCACTCCCTACGAGCAGTACTTC.

The chain combines TRBV27 with TRBJ1-2; D remains unclear. V lost 3 bases, J lost 0 bases, and 8 bases lay in between. Germline lookup yields CDR1 MNHEY and CDR2 SMNVEV (reference sequence). The CDR3 extends over 14 amino acids. The CDR3 loop is CASSFGGTNYGYTF. CDR3 DNA sequence: TGTGCCAGCAGTTTTGGAGGAACTAACTATGGCTACACCTTC.

This clone was seen a handful of times. Other DNA sequences of this sample code for an identical CDR3. V usage is TRBV4-1 and J usage is TRBJ2-1; 7 positions agree with TRBD2. This CDR3 contains 17 residues. The ends lost 0 bases at V and 4 bases at J; junction bases unmatched: 9. The germline CDR1 and CDR2 sequences are MGHRA and YSYEKL. Written as DNA, the CDR3 is TGCGCCAGCAGCCAAGATCGGGCCAGCGGGGCATACAATGAGCAGTTCTTC. This codes for CASSQDRASGAYNEQFF.

This clone was seen a few times. V and J are TRBV2 and TRBJ1-5; D perhaps matches TRBD1 (6 bases). The V and J ends lost 6 bases and 1 base respectively, with 13 bases between them. Germline CDR1 and CDR2: SNHLY and FYNNEI. CDR3 length: 15 amino acids. CDR3 bases: TGTGCCAGCAGCCACAGGGAGGGGAGCAATCAGCCCCAGCATTTT. Its translation: CASSHREGSNQPQHF.

There are a few counts of this clone. V usage is TRBV13 and J usage is TRBJ1-2; no definite D call. Trimming removed 2 bases at V and 2 bases at J, with 12 bases between. Looked up from germline, CDR1 is PRHDT and CDR2 is FYEKMQ (reference sequence). CDR3 length: 15 amino acids. The CDR3 coding sequence is TGTGCCAGCAGCTTATTTGTAGGTACCAACTATGGCTACACCTTC. It is translated as CASSLFVGTNYGYTF.

The chain has TRBV6-4 and TRBJ1-5; the D is unclear. With 11 bases removed from V and 6 bases from J, the gap between germline ends came to 26 bases. The CDR3 length is 16 residues. CDR1 is MRHNA and CDR2 is SNTAGT in the germline V gene. CDR3 nucleotides: TGTGCCGCAAAACTCAAACGAGAATCAGTGGGTCAGCCCCAGCATTTT. Translating gives CAAKLKRESVGQPQHF.

This clone was detected only a few times. V usage is TRBV11-3 and J usage is TRBJ1-3; TRBD1 agrees at 7 bases. The CDR3 totals 14 residues. Germline CDR1 is SGHNT and CDR2 is YENEEA. Germline trimming cut 2 bases from V and 3 bases from J; bases unmatched to any gene: 1. In DNA form, the CDR3 reads TGTGCCAGCAGCTTAAGACAGGGTGGAAACACCATATATTTT. Protein: CASSLRQGGNTIYF.

This chain uses TRBV4-1 with TRBJ2-1, with 15 bases aligning to TRBD2. The V gene's germline CDR1 is MGHRA and CDR2 YSYEKL. The CDR3 runs 19 residues. V trimming: 4 bases; J trimming: 4 bases; junction bases outside the gene matches: 11. DNA of the CDR3: TGCGCCAGCAGCCGAGGACTAGCGGGGGGGCCCCCCCTTTACAATGAGCAGTTCTTC. This sequence encodes CASSRGLAGGPPLYNEQFF.

The chain carries TRBV20-1 and TRBJ2-7; D is perhaps TRBD1 (6 bases). The germline V gene has CDR1 DFQATT and CDR2 SNEGSKA (reference sequence). V was pared by 5 bases and J by 3 bases, with 8 bases between. The CDR3 consists of 11 residues. CDR3 bases: TGCAGTGCTTCGACAGGCTACGAGCAGTACTTC. Translated: CSASTGYEQYF.

This chain uses TRBV5-1 with TRBJ2-1; D is ambiguous. Germline CDR1 and CDR2: SGHRS and YFSETQ. CDR3 length: 16 residues. V lost 4 bases and J lost 8, with 22 bases in between. As DNA, the CDR3 is TGCGCCAGCAGCAGAAACTCCTTCGAGTATAGGGATGAGCAGTTCTTC. It translates to CASSRNSFEYRDEQFF.

The chain is built from TRBV6-5 and TRBJ2-1; 12 nucleotides line up with TRBD2. The germline CDR1 and CDR2 sequences are MNHEY and SVGAGI. V trimming: 7 bases; J trimming: 4 bases; junction bases outside the gene matches: 2. CDR3 length equals 14 residues. CDR3 region: CASTGLAGYNEQFF. For the CDR3, the DNA is TGTGCCAGCACCGGACTAGCGGGGTACAATGAGCAGTTCTTC.

This clone was seen once. The J gene is TRBJ1-3, the V gene TRBV7-9, with D possibly TRBD1 on 6 matching bases. The V gene's germline CDR1 is SEHNR and CDR2 FQNEAQ (reference sequence). This CDR3 is built from 14 residues. Trimming cost V 6 bases and J 4 bases, with 13 bases left between them. The CDR3 DNA is TGTGCCAGCAGTCACAAACAGGGAGGAAACACCATATATTTT. This sequence encodes CASSHKQGGNTIYF. The entire variable domain, with the rest obtained from reference TRBV7-9 and TRBJ1-3, is as follows: DTGVSQNPRHKITKRGQNVTFRCDPISEHNRLYWYRQTLGQGPEFLTYFQNEAQLEKSRLLSDRFSAERPKGSFSTLEIQRTEQGDSAMYLCASSHKQGGNTIYFGEGSWLTVV.

Concerning this clone itself: As the CDR3 is not closed by the conserved phenylalanine or tryptophan, this likely results from a read error. No DNA is shown, since the ends of the CDR3 on it are uncertain; the CDR3 is the one TCRdb lists. The chain links TRBV6-1 to TRBJ1-4; TRBD1 is the table's D call and was not checked against the DNA. A total of 9 residues make up the CDR3, ends included. The germline V gene encodes CDR1 MNHNS and CDR2 SASEGT. This CDR3 reads CASTPGQPV.

This chain uses TRBV7-7 with TRBJ2-3, with D unresolved. Looked up from germline, CDR1 is SSHAT and CDR2 is FNYEAQ (reference sequence). Trimming pared 1 base from V and 0 bases from J, leaving 8 bases between. The CDR3 covers 15 residues. DNA for the CDR3: TGTGCCAGCAGCTTAGGCGGTTATAGCACAGATACGCAGTATTTT. Protein product: CASSLGGYSTDTQYF.

In DNA, the CDR3 is TGTGCCAGCAGTATCGGACACTCCGGCGAGCAGTACTTC. This codes for CASSIGHSGEQYF. The rearrangement uses TRBV6-6 and TRBJ2-7; the D gene is possibly TRBD1 (5 bases). This CDR3 comprises 13 residues. The V gene lost 5 bases and the J gene lost 6 bases, with 14 bases spanning the gap. Germline values: CDR1 MNHNY, CDR2 SVGAGI (reference sequence).

The V call is TRBV6-6, the J call TRBJ1-5; the D gene is possibly TRBD1 (6 bases). Trimming took off 0 bases at V and 11 bases at J, with 11 bases between the two ends. This CDR3 is built from 13 residues. CDR1 and CDR2 (germline): MNHNY, SVGAGI (reference sequence). The CDR3 DNA sequence: TGTGCCAGCAGTTACTCAGGGGGAGGGGCCCAGCATTTT. As protein: CASSYSGGGAQHF.